The 7 T cell receptor beta chains reported below all come from one sample, sequenced in a study of blood T cell repertoires in COVID-19. The method was immunoSEQ multiplex PCR; TCRdb's version includes in-frame clones alone and lacks a portion of them. The table includes hundreds of thousands of clones, roughly 87% detected once. Sequencing was done on a sample of PBMCs or T cells enriched from blood (not recorded which). These receptors were obtained from a woman aged 18-35 years who had recovered from COVID-19.

This clone has just one count. The chain couples TRBV29-1 to TRBJ2-7; 9 nucleotides align to TRBD1. Germline V CDR1 and CDR2: SQVTM, ANQGSEA. The V and J ends lost 6 bases and 1 base, in that order; junction bases with no gene match: 4. CDR3 length equals 13 residues. The CDR3 loop is CSVAGTGSYEQYF. Written as DNA, the CDR3 is TGCAGCGTGGCCGGGACAGGGTCCTACGAGCAGTACTTC.

This sequence joins TRBV29-1 and TRBJ1-5, with 10 nucleotides matching TRBD1. Germline assignment: CDR1 SQVTM and CDR2 ANQGSEA. This CDR3 region has 14 residues. Trimming at V came to 5 bases and at J to 5 bases, leaving 6 bases not matched to a gene. The CDR3 DNA reads as TGCAGCGTTAGTGTCGGGACAGGGGATCAGCCCCAGCATTTT. Its protein product is CSVSVGTGDQPQHF.

The chain carries TRBV5-1 and TRBJ1-1, with TRBD1 matching 10 bases. The CDR3 has 14 amino acids. CDR1 SGHRS and CDR2 YFSETQ come from the germline V gene. Trimming at V came to 4 bases and at J to 6 bases, leaving 6 bases not matched to a gene. Here the CDR3 DNA reads TGCGCCAGCAGCCAAGACAGGGGGCACGCTGAAGCTTTCTTT. Its protein is CASSQDRGHAEAFF.

This chain links TRBV9 with TRBJ1-2; perhaps TRBD1 as D (5 bases). This CDR3 is 13 amino acids long. V was trimmed by 6 bases and J by 4 bases, leaving 13 bases between them. Germline lookup yields CDR1 SGDLS and CDR2 YYNGEE. For the CDR3, the DNA is TGTGCCAGCACGGGGGACGGACGCTATGGCTACACCTTC. Protein: CASTGDGRYGYTF.

This clone has only a few counts. V is TRBV7-9 and J is TRBJ1-2; 9 positions agree with TRBD1. The V gene end was trimmed by 2 bases and the J gene end by 8 bases; junction bases not matched to a gene: 9. Germline V gene lookup returns CDR1 SEHNR and CDR2 FQNEAQ (reference sequence). The CDR3 totals 15 residues. DNA for the CDR3: TGTGCCAGCAGCTTACTTTCCGGACAGGGGCGCGGCTACACCTTC. Residues: CASSLLSGQGRGYTF.

This chain joins TRBV5-4 and TRBJ2-7; 7 positions match TRBD2. Germline assignment: CDR1 SGHNT and CDR2 YYREEE (reference sequence). The junction had 12 bases not matched to a gene; V was cut back by 4 bases and J by 5 bases. The CDR3 totals 15 residues. CDR3 bases: TGTGCCAGCAGCCCAGGCCGTCGGGCGGGGGACGAGCAGTACTTC. Encoded protein: CASSPGRRAGDEQYF.

The V gene is TRBV27, the J gene TRBJ2-2, with TRBD1 identical over 9 bases. The CDR3 covers 16 residues. From germline, CDR1 is MNHEY and CDR2 SMNVEV (reference sequence). Trimming cost V 3 bases and J 4 bases; bases outside gene matches: 6. The CDR3 DNA is TGTGCCAGCAGTTTTAAGGGACAGGGCGCCACCGGGGAGCTGTTTTTT. Amino acids: CASSFKGQGATGELFF.